This T cell receptor beta chain emerged from a study of blood T cell repertoires in COVID-19. Overall study context: Collection of acute and convalescent COVID-19 samples took place in the United States, Italy and Spain. Sample material is recorded as cDNA or gDNA derived from T cells, B-cell-depleted T cells, or PBMCs.

In the original analysis: Estimation of nucleated cell counts was performed using reference gene primer amplification. The repertoire was sequenced with immunoSEQ multiplex PCR; TCRdb's copy has only in-frame clones and lacks some. That table furnishes V, J and clone size, whereas the DNA furnished D and trimming. Of some 45,000 clones in the sample, 87% were seen once. Trimming removed 6 bases from V and 7 bases from J; junction bases left unmatched: 8. Germline CDR1 reads SNHLY; CDR2 reads FYNNEI. The CDR3 consists of 15 residues. V and J are TRBV2 and TRBJ2-2; 10 bases match TRBD1. This receptor was taken from a man aged 60 to 75 with active COVID-19. Sequencing used peripheral blood. The CDR3 nucleotides read TGTGCCAGCAGGCCGAGACAGGGGGCGGTCGGGGAGCTGTTTTTT. Protein sequence: CASRPRQGAVGELFF.